The rows below give T cell receptor beta chains drawn from one sample of a study of human T cells and chemical hapten exposure. TCRdb passed the RACE reads through MiXCR, listing each CDR3 protein once. The data show around 100,000 distinct CDR3 sequences, more than 9.5% seen once. Sequences were derived from whole blood, sampled in connection with sensitization to the hapten diphenylcyclopropenone (DPC). These receptors were collected from a woman between 40 and 50 years old with alopecia areata. Some clones in this sample may be carry-over from other donors' samples. Both conserved end residues are part of each CDR3. A D gene is named only where the DNA matches it firmly. Only some rows state a clone size, as once, few, many or a class for expanded clones.

CDR3 DNA | CDR3 protein | V gene | D gene | clone size | J gene
TGTGCCAGCAGTGGTCAGGGGGATAGCAATCAGCCCCAGCATTTT | CASSGQGDSNQPQHF | TRBV12-3/TRBV12-4 | TRBD1 | many | TRBJ1-5
TGTGCCAGCAGTCCCGACTACAGGGGGCGGACTGAAGCTTTCTTT | CASSPDYRGRTEAFF | TRBV6-5 | TRBD1 | NA | TRBJ1-1
TGCGCCAGCAGCGTACAGAAGGGAGATACGCAGTATTTT | CASSVQKGDTQYF | TRBV4-3 | NA | NA | TRBJ2-3
TGTGCCAGCAGCGTGGGATTAAATGAAAAACTGTTTTTT | CASSVGLNEKLFF | TRBV5-5 | NA | many | TRBJ1-4
TGTGCCACCAGCAGGAGGGGGGGGAACACTGAAGCTTTCTTT | CATSRRGGNTEAFF | TRBV15 | NA | many | TRBJ1-1
TGTGCCAGCAGCTTAGGGGGACAGGCCTACGAGCAGTACTTC | CASSLGGQAYEQYF | TRBV7-2 | TRBD1 | many | TRBJ2-7
TGCAGCGTTGAGTCCCACCCCGGCAATGAGCAGTTCTTC | CSVESHPGNEQFF | TRBV29-1 | NA | few | TRBJ2-1
TGTGCCAGCCTCTCCTTCGGGGGACCGGGCAATGAGCAGTTCTTC | CASLSFGGPGNEQFF | TRBV12-3/TRBV12-4 | NA | NA | TRBJ2-1
TGTGCCATCAGGGAAGACCTGACTAACTATGGCTACACCTTC | CAIREDLTNYGYTF | TRBV6-2/TRBV6-3 | NA | few | TRBJ1-2
TGTGCCAGCAGAGGGGGGGCTGAAGCTTTCTTT | CASRGGAEAFF | TRBV21-1 | NA | NA | TRBJ1-1
TGCGCCAGCAGCGCGGGACTAGCGCGAGAGGCCCACGAGCAGTACTTC | CASSAGLAREAHEQYF | TRBV5-1 | TRBD2 | NA | TRBJ2-7
TGTGCCAGCAGCGGTCCGGGACAGCGCTCTGGGGCCAACGTCCTGACTTTC | CASSGPGQRSGANVLTF | TRBV13 | TRBD1 | NA | TRBJ2-6
TGCAGTGCGCACCGGACAGAGACGCAGTATTTT | CSAHRTETQYF | TRBV20-1 | NA | few | TRBJ2-3
TGTGCCAGCAGCGTGACAGGGAAAGAGACCCAGTACTTC | CASSVTGKETQYF | TRBV5-4 | TRBD1 | few | TRBJ2-5
TGTGCCAGCAGCCAGTTGAGGCAGGGGGCAGATACGCAGTATTTT | CASSQLRQGADTQYF | TRBV14 | TRBD1 | many | TRBJ2-3
TGTGCCAGCAGTTTATTGCCGGGGAATCAGCCCCAGCATTTT | CASSLLPGNQPQHF | TRBV28 | NA | many | TRBJ1-5
TGTGCCAGCAGCTCCGGGGACAGGGGAGCTTTCTTT | CASSSGDRGAFF | TRBV7-9 | TRBD1 | NA | TRBJ1-1
TGTGCCAGCAGCCTAGCGGGAGGGTCCGCCGAGCAGTACTTC | CASSLAGGSAEQYF | TRBV9 | TRBD2 | few | TRBJ2-7
TGTGCCAGCAGCCAAGCCCTTTCGATAAGCTCCTACAATGAGCAGTTCTTC | CASSQALSISSYNEQFF | TRBV4-2 | NA | few | TRBJ2-1
TGTGCCAGCAGTTTAGGCAGAGAGAAGACCCAGTACTTC | CASSLGREKTQYF | TRBV12-3/TRBV12-4 | NA | NA | TRBJ2-5
TGTGCCACCCAGGGGGGACCTCTGGGCACAGATACGCAGTATTTT | CATQGGPLGTDTQYF | TRBV27 | NA | many | TRBJ2-3
TGTGCCACAACTGGGGACACCGGGGAGCTGTTTTTT | CATTGDTGELFF | TRBV24-1 | NA | NA | TRBJ2-2
TGTGCCAGCAGCCCGAGGACAGGAGACACAGATACGCAGTATTTT | CASSPRTGDTDTQYF | TRBV7-9 | TRBD1 | NA | TRBJ2-3
TGCAGCGTGAAGGCGGGGGCTGCGGCAGATACGCAGTATTTT | CSVKAGAAADTQYF | TRBV29-1 | NA | few | TRBJ2-3
TGTGCCAGCAGTTTCAGCAGGGCGAATGAAAAACTGTTTTTT | CASSFSRANEKLFF | TRBV27 | NA | NA | TRBJ1-4
TGTGCCAGCAGTCTGAGGAGCAATCAGCCCCAGCATTTT | CASSLRSNQPQHF | TRBV12-3/TRBV12-4 | NA | many | TRBJ1-5
TGTGCCAGCAGTGGAAACAGGGGGCGCAACTATGGCTACACCTTC | CASSGNRGRNYGYTF | TRBV6-1 | TRBD1 | few | TRBJ1-2
TGTGCCTGGAGTGGGACCGGTAATTCACCCCTCCACTTT | CAWSGTGNSPLHF | TRBV30 | NA | many | TRBJ1-6
TGCAGTGCTCCCCCGGGACACCTCCAAGAGACCCAGTACTTC | CSAPPGHLQETQYF | TRBV20-1 | NA | many | TRBJ2-5
TGCAGCGTCTGCCAGGGGATGAACACTGAAGCTTTCTTT | CSVCQGMNTEAFF | TRBV29-1 | NA | many | TRBJ1-1
TGTGCCAGCAGTTATCTCACCGGGACAGGGGGCGACGAGCAGTACTTC | CASSYLTGTGGDEQYF | TRBV6-5 | TRBD1 | many | TRBJ2-7
TGTGCCAGCGCCCGTTCCGGGACAGGGAATGAAAAACTGTTTTTT | CASARSGTGNEKLFF | TRBV27 | TRBD1 | many | TRBJ1-4
TGTGCCAGCAGTGAAGGTGGCTACGAGCAGTACTTC | CASSEGGYEQYF | TRBV2 | NA | NA | TRBJ2-7
TGTGCCAGCAGTGATACTCCGGGACAGGAGTACTTC | CASSDTPGQEYF | TRBV6-2/TRBV6-3 | TRBD1 | NA | TRBJ2-7
TGTGCCAGCAGCTTAGACGGGAGCTCCTACAATGAGCAGTTCTTC | CASSLDGSSYNEQFF | TRBV7-9 | NA | many | TRBJ2-1
TGCGCCAGCAGCTTGGCTCAGTCCACCATGAACACTGAAGCTTTCTTT | CASSLAQSTMNTEAFF | TRBV5-1 | NA | NA | TRBJ1-1
TGTGCCAGCAGCTTAGCGGGAGGGCGCACAGATACGCAGTATTTT | CASSLAGGRTDTQYF | TRBV7-2 | TRBD2 | NA | TRBJ2-3
TGTGCCAGCAGTTTTAGGGGACTTAGCACAGATACGCAGTATTTT | CASSFRGLSTDTQYF | TRBV28 | NA | few | TRBJ2-3
TGTGCCAGCAGCCAGGGGGGGAGGGCCAATGAGCAGTTCTTC | CASSQGGRANEQFF | TRBV7-6 | NA | many | TRBJ2-1
TGTGCCAGCTCACCCGGGACCGTGGGCAATCAGCCCCAGCATTTT | CASSPGTVGNQPQHF | TRBV18 | NA | NA | TRBJ1-5
TGTGCCAGCAGCTTGGTGGGTTCTGGGGCCAACGTCCTGACTTTC | CASSLVGSGANVLTF | TRBV5-6 | NA | many | TRBJ2-6
TGTGCCAGCAGCTTGGAACAGGGCCGGAACACTGAAGCTTTCTTT | CASSLEQGRNTEAFF | TRBV5-6 | NA | few | TRBJ1-1
TGTGCCATCAGTGGGGGTCTCCCCGGCACTGAAGCTTTCTTT | CAISGGLPGTEAFF | TRBV10-3 | NA | many | TRBJ1-1
TGTGCCAGCAGCTTACAGGGTTCTGGAAACACCATATATTTT | CASSLQGSGNTIYF | TRBV13 | NA | many | TRBJ1-3
TGTGCCAGCAGCTTAGTGGACAGCTACGAGCAGTACTTC | CASSLVDSYEQYF | TRBV7-9 | NA | NA | TRBJ2-7
TGTGCCAGCAGCTTAACAGGTGAGCAGTTCTTC | CASSLTGEQFF | TRBV7-3 | NA | many | TRBJ2-1
TGTGCCAGCAGTTACTCGAGCAAGGGGCCAAACACCGGGGAGCTGTTTTTT | CASSYSSKGPNTGELFF | TRBV6-2/TRBV6-3 | NA | NA | TRBJ2-2
TGTGCCAGCAGGGACGCGCGAGCTAACACCGGGGAGCTGTTTTTT | CASRDARANTGELFF | TRBV6-2/TRBV6-3 | NA | NA | TRBJ2-2
TGCGCCAGCAGCCAAGAATACAGGGCTGACATTCAGTACTTC | CASSQEYRADIQYF | TRBV4-3 | NA | many | TRBJ2-4
TGTGCCTGGCGACAAATGAACACTGAAGCTTTCTTT | CAWRQMNTEAFF | TRBV30 | NA | many | TRBJ1-1
TGTGCCAGCAGCTTAGACGCAGGGCGGTCGGAAAAACTGTTTTTT | CASSLDAGRSEKLFF | TRBV7-2 | NA | few | TRBJ1-4
TGTGCCAGCAGCCAACGGGACCGCAGGGAAAAACTGTTTTTT | CASSQRDRREKLFF | TRBV3-1 | NA | NA | TRBJ1-4